The 17 T cell receptor beta chains listed next were all sequenced from one sample in a study of PD-L1 blockade in urothelial cancer (dated by TCRdb to between 2016 and 2019). Sample time point, as interpreted from the label and publication: peripheral blood 6 weeks after treatment start. The library was generated by the immunoSEQ multiplex PCR assay. TCRdb mirrors the immuneACCESS table, restricted to in-frame sequences. Some clones are absent from its copies; in checked studies, under half trace to an unresolved V gene, and the reason for the others is unknown. Across this sample there are approximately 83,000 clones, with approximately 87% seen only once. The ten largest clones capture around 8.1% of the sample. The specimen was PBMCs, collected around atezolizumab (anti-PD-L1) treatment. These receptor sequences come from a man in his 70s with urothelial cancer.

V and J are TRBV10-2 and TRBJ2-3; perhaps TRBD2 as D (5 bases). Per germline, CDR1 WSHSY and CDR2 SAAADI. Trimming left V 3 bases short and J 5 bases short, with 9 bases between. CDR3 size: 13 residues. CDR3 DNA sequence: TGCGCCAGCAGTGACGGCCGGGGAGATACGCAGTATTTT. Translating gives CASSDGRGDTQYF.

The rearrangement links TRBV2 to TRBJ1-1; the D gene is possibly TRBD1 (5 bases). This CDR3 is built from 15 residues. Germline V gene data show CDR1 as SNHLY and CDR2 as FYNNEI. V lost 5 bases to trimming and J lost 1 base, with 14 bases between them. CDR3 loop: CASSPTLGGNTEAFF. CDR3 nucleotide sequence: TGTGCCAGCAGTCCTACCTTGGGGGGGAACACTGAAGCTTTCTTT.

V gene TRBV9 combines with J gene TRBJ2-7; 8 bases line up with TRBD1. The CDR3 has 15 amino acids. Germline V CDR1 and CDR2: SGDLS, YYNGEE. V shed 0 bases, J shed 4 bases, and the junction held 6 bases outside the gene matches. The DNA of the CDR3 is TGTGCCAGCAGCGTAGCTGGGGGACAGGATTACGAGCAGTACTTC. Translating it yields CASSVAGGQDYEQYF.

This chain joins TRBV11-2 and TRBJ2-5, with D perhaps TRBD2 (5 bases). Trimming cost V 2 bases and J 2 bases, with 9 bases left between them. Germline loops: CDR1 SGHAT, CDR2 FQNNGV. This CDR3 contains 14 residues. Here the CDR3 reads CASSLSTGQETQYF. CDR3 DNA: TGTGCCAGCAGCTTATCGACGGGACAAGAGACCCAGTACTTC. The variable domain in full, with the rest retrieved from reference TRBV11-2 and TRBJ2-5, is EAGVAQSPRYKIIEKRQSVAFWCNPISGHATLYWYQQILGQGPKLLIQFQNNGVVDDSQLPKDRFSAERLKGVDSTLKIQPAKLEDSAVYLCASSLSTGQETQYFGPGTRLLVL.

The chain recombines TRBV9 with TRBJ2-3; 9 bases match TRBD2. The CDR3 sequence is 16 residues long. Germline loops: CDR1 SGDLS, CDR2 YYNGEE. Trimming removed 0 bases from V and 5 bases from J; junction bases left unmatched: 7. The CDR3 DNA is TGTGCCAGCAGCGTAGGGTCGGCGGGAGGGGGAGATACGCAGTATTTT. Protein: CASSVGSAGGGDTQYF.

This sequence joins TRBV5-4 and TRBJ1-2; no definite D call. Germline V lookup: CDR1 SGHNT, CDR2 YYREEE (reference sequence). The CDR3 has 12 amino acids. Trimming cost V 4 bases and J 5 bases, with 9 bases left between them. The CDR3 nucleotides are TGTGCCAGCAGCCCGTCGGGGTATGGCTACACCTTC. Protein sequence: CASSPSGYGYTF.

This chain uses TRBV18 with TRBJ2-3; 10 nucleotides match TRBD2. The germline V gene has CDR1 KGHSH and CDR2 LQKENI. The length of the CDR3 is 15 residues. V shed 3 bases, J shed 5 bases, and the junction held 5 bases outside the gene matches. The CDR3 sequence: CASSPSSGSRDTQYF. CDR3 coding DNA: TGTGCCAGCTCACCTTCTAGCGGGAGTAGAGATACGCAGTATTTT.

The V call is TRBV25-1, the J call TRBJ2-2, with D unclear. The CDR3 sequence is 16 residues long. Trimming shortened V by 4 bases and J by 0 bases, and 12 bases separated the two germline ends. Germline assignment: CDR1 MGHDK and CDR2 SYGVNS. This chain's CDR3 is CASSAPRSANTGELFF. CDR3 in DNA: TGTGCCAGCAGTGCACCCCGGTCGGCGAACACCGGGGAGCTGTTTTTT.

The V call is TRBV2, the J call TRBJ2-5, with 7 bases fitting TRBD1. The V and J ends lost 3 bases and 5 bases, in that order; junction bases with no gene match: 6. This CDR3 comprises 14 residues. Per germline, CDR1 SNHLY and CDR2 FYNNEI. The CDR3, as DNA: TGTGCCAGCAGTGAGGGAAGGGGGCGGGAGACCCAGTACTTC. Encoded protein: CASSEGRGRETQYF.

The chain is built from TRBV9 and TRBJ2-3, with TRBD2 matching over 13 bases. The CDR3 runs to 16 residues. CDR1 is SGDLS, CDR2 YYNGEE, per germline. V gave up 0 bases and J gave up 4 bases; unmatched junction bases: 2. The CDR3 spells CASSVDGTSGADTQYF. The CDR3 region has the DNA TGTGCCAGCAGCGTAGACGGGACTAGCGGGGCAGATACGCAGTATTTT.

J is TRBJ2-7 and V is TRBV27, with TRBD1 as a possible D gene (6 bases). The CDR3 spans 14 residues. The germline V gene encodes CDR1 MNHEY and CDR2 SMNVEV (reference sequence). With 5 bases removed from V and 3 bases from J, the gap between germline ends came to 14 bases. The CDR3 nucleotides are TGTGCCAGCAGTATGACAGGCCAGGGCTACGAGCAGTACTTC. Its protein product is CASSMTGQGYEQYF.

This chain uses TRBV7-2 with TRBJ2-1; D might be TRBD2 (6 bases). Germline CDR1 SGHTA, CDR2 FQGNSA. Trimming pared 0 bases from V and 8 bases from J, leaving 8 bases between. The CDR3 consists of 13 residues. The DNA for the CDR3 is TGTGCCAGCAGCTTAGCGGGGGAGGATGAGCAGTTCTTC. Amino acids: CASSLAGEDEQFF.

The chain links TRBV11-3 to TRBJ2-1, with TRBD1 as a possible D gene (6 bases). V lost 5 bases, J lost 5 bases, and 10 bases lay in between. The germline gives CDR1 SGHNT, CDR2 YENEEA. The CDR3 runs 13 residues. The CDR3 bases are TGTGCCAGCAGCCTAGGGGACAACAATGAGCAGTTCTTC. Protein: CASSLGDNNEQFF.

This sequence joins TRBV4-2 and TRBJ2-7, with D possibly matching TRBD1 (6 bases). The CDR3 has 16 residues. Per germline, CDR1 LGHNA and CDR2 YNFKEQ. The germline V and J ends were trimmed by 2 bases and 0 bases, with 14 bases remaining between them. The CDR3 sequence: CASSQTRGDTSYEQYF. The CDR3 DNA is TGTGCCAGCAGCCAAACGAGAGGGGACACCTCCTACGAGCAGTACTTC.

The table lists this clone with a count of one. The gene calls are TRBV2 and TRBJ2-3, with 8 nucleotides matching TRBD1. Unmatched junction bases numbered 7, after V lost 5 bases and J lost 3 bases. CDR3 length equals 15 residues. The V gene's germline CDR1 is SNHLY and CDR2 FYNNEI. As DNA, the CDR3 is TGTGCCAGCAGTTTCGACAGGGGTGGGACAGATACGCAGTATTTT. This gives the protein CASSFDRGGTDTQYF.

V gene TRBV6-5 combines with J gene TRBJ1-4, with TRBD1 identical over 8 bases. V shed 4 bases and J 7 bases; nucleotides not matched to a gene: 5. The CDR3 runs to 14 residues. Looked up from germline, CDR1 is MNHEY and CDR2 is SVGAGI. CDR3 sequence (DNA): TGTGCCAGCAGTTCGGACAGGGTCGGTGAAAAACTGTTTTTT. Residues: CASSSDRVGEKLFF.

This chain uses TRBV19 with TRBJ2-3; 9 bases align to TRBD2. CDR3 length: 16 residues. CDR1 is LNHDA, CDR2 SQIVND, per germline (reference sequence). The junction had 6 bases not matched to a gene; V was cut back by 5 bases and J by 0 bases. The CDR3 is CASSPLGLASTDTQYF. DNA for the CDR3: TGTGCCAGTAGTCCCCTGGGACTAGCTAGCACAGATACGCAGTATTTT. Together with reference TRBV19 and TRBJ2-3, the CDR3 gives the full variable domain: DGGITQSPKYLFRKEGQNVTLSCEQNLNHDAMYWYRQDPGQGLRLIYYSQIVNDFQKGDIAEGYSVSREKKESFPLTVTSAQKNPTAFYLCASSPLGLASTDTQYFGPGTRLTVL.